Listed here are 3 T cell receptor beta chains from one sample, sequenced in a study of T-cell memory formation after mild COVID-19. MiXCR was run by TCRdb on the 5' RACE reads, yielding one entry per CDR3 protein. The table records about 190,000 distinct CDR3 sequences, over 9.5% of them present only once. The sequencing input was PBMCs or a T cell subset sorted from them (not recorded which). These receptors all stem from a man aged 18 to 30 who had mild COVID-19 (a few samples of this study predate the infection). Cell type and time point are not known.

This clonotype was seen a handful of times. This chain uses TRBV14 with TRBJ2-7, with a possible D match to TRBD1 (6 bases). In germline, CDR1 is SGHDN, CDR2 FVKESK. The CDR3 is 12 amino acids. The V end lost 2 bases, the J end lost 9 bases, and 11 bases lay between the germline ends. Here the CDR3 reads CASSQSSGVQYF. CDR3 bases: TGTGCCAGCAGCCAAAGTTCAGGGGTGCAGTACTTC. Full variable domain (rest looked up from reference TRBV14 and TRBJ2-7): EAGVTQFPSHSVIEKGQTVTLRCDPISGHDNLYWYRRVMGKEIKFLLHFVKESKQDESGMPNNRFLAERTGGTYSTLKVQPAELEDSGVYFCASSQSSGVQYFGPGTRLTVT.

This clonotype was counted a few times. The rearrangement joins TRBV3-1 to TRBJ2-3; no definite D call. The CDR3 consists of 16 residues. CDR1 and CDR2 from the germline V gene are LGHDT and YNNKEL (reference sequence). V lost 3 bases to trimming and J lost 2 bases, with 15 bases between them. DNA of the CDR3: TGTGCCAGCAGCCACTTGGCAGGAGAACCCACAGATACGCAGTATTTT. It translates to CASSHLAGEPTDTQYF.

The chain couples TRBV6-5 to TRBJ2-5, with D possibly being TRBD1 (5 bases). This CDR3 spans 14 amino acids. The V and J ends lost 1 base and 1 base respectively, with 7 bases between them. Germline CDR1 reads MNHEY; CDR2 reads SVGAGI. As DNA, the CDR3 is TGTGCCAGCAGTTACTTGACAGCCCAAGAGACCCAGTACTTC. Translating it yields CASSYLTAQETQYF.